This T cell receptor (beta chain) was recovered during a study of T cells in Graves' hyperthyroidism and ophthalmopathy. V gave up 4 bases and J gave up 4 bases, with 13 bases separating them. The CDR3 contains 13 residues. Germline V gives CDR1 GTSNPN, CDR2 SVGIG (reference sequence). Many counts were recorded for this clonotype. The investigators amplified TCR beta CDR3 regions from RNA transcripts. With the HTBI primer set, the TCR CDR3 went through a first round of RT-PCR. Each CDR3 protein is one row after TCRdb ran MiXCR on the multiplex PCR reads. This table has hundreds of thousands of distinct CDR3 sequences, 20% to 25% appearing once.

The receptor's source is a man in his thirties or forties with Graves' ophthalmopathy. The material sequenced was blood. This chain uses TRBV30 with TRBJ1-1; maybe TRBD1 (6 bases). CDR3 sequence: CAWILRGSTEAFF. The CDR3 nucleotides read TGTGCCTGGATCCTGAGGGGGTCCACTGAAGCTTTCTTT.